Shown below are 19 T cell receptor beta chains from a single sample sequenced in a study of beta chain features in type 1 diabetes. Their cognate antigens are unknown. Reverse transcribing all isolated RNA meant expressed TCRB transcripts were sequenced. The repertoire was sequenced with immunoSEQ multiplex PCR; TCRdb's copy has only in-frame clones and lacks some. The sample includes about 41,000 clones, 66% of them seen just once. Study conclusions and caveats: TCRB CDR3s from Type 1 diabetes patients were moderately but significantly shorter in all four CD4+ subsets.

The specimen sequenced was Tregs from blood. Source of these receptors: a man aged 30 to 45 with type 1 diabetes. Some clones in this sample may be carry-over from other donors' samples.

This clone was observed a few times. This chain connects TRBV7-2 to TRBJ1-1; 8 nucleotides align to TRBD1. The V gene's germline CDR1 is SGHTA and CDR2 FQGNSA. This CDR3 contains 15 residues. Germline trimming cut 1 base from V and 5 bases from J; bases unmatched to any gene: 6. The CDR3 spells CASSLVGTGGTEAFF. The CDR3 bases are TGTGCCAGCAGCTTAGTGGGAACAGGGGGAACTGAAGCTTTCTTT.

The rearrangement joins TRBV6-5 to TRBJ2-1; D might be TRBD2 (5 bases). The CDR3 contains 13 residues. Germline CDR1 and CDR2: MNHEY and SVGAGI. Trimming cost V 6 bases and J 1 base, with 7 bases left between them. CDR3: CASRGGSYNEQFF. The CDR3 DNA reads TGTGCCAGCAGGGGCGGGTCCTACAATGAGCAGTTCTTC.

The V call is TRBV9, the J call TRBJ2-1; 8 positions match TRBD1. The junction had 8 bases not matched to a gene; V was cut back by 6 bases and J by 6 bases. Germline V gene sequence: CDR1 SGDLS, CDR2 YYNGEE. The CDR3 runs 14 residues. The CDR3 DNA reads TGTGCCAGCACACCGGGCAGGGGGCCCAATGAGCAGTTCTTC. This translates into CASTPGRGPNEQFF.

The chain combines TRBV27 with TRBJ2-5; a weak D match, TRBD1 (5 bases). CDR1 is MNHEY and CDR2 is SMNVEV in the germline V gene (reference sequence). With 6 bases removed from V and 4 bases from J, the gap between germline ends came to 12 bases. The CDR3 is made up of 13 amino acids. The CDR3 region has the DNA TGTGCCAGCAGGGGGCCCCCGGTAGAGACCCAGTACTTC. This encodes CASRGPPVETQYF.

CDR3 protein: CASSSDSGGVEQYF. CDR3 in DNA: TGTGCCAGCAGCTCCGACAGCGGGGGGGTCGAGCAGTACTTC. The chain has TRBV11-2 and TRBJ2-5; 10 bases line up with TRBD2. The J call may be faulty, since TRBJ2-7 better matches the DNA end. Per the germline V gene, CDR1 is SGHAT and CDR2 is FQNNGV. The CDR3 has 14 residues.

This rearrangement joins TRBV27 to TRBJ2-2; the match to TRBD2 covers 10 bases. CDR3 length: 17 amino acids. Germline CDR1 reads MNHEY; CDR2 reads SMNVEV (reference sequence). Trimming took 8 bases from V and 4 from J; bases not matched to a gene: 13. The chain's CDR3 is CASCLAGALSCTGELFF. CDR3 DNA sequence: TGTGCCAGCTGCCTAGCGGGGGCCCTTAGCTGCACCGGGGAGCTGTTTTTT.

This chain connects TRBV2 to TRBJ2-7, with D unclear. The CDR3 runs to 13 residues. The V gene lost 2 bases and the J gene lost 5 bases, with 10 bases spanning the gap. Germline V lookup: CDR1 SNHLY, CDR2 FYNNEI. The CDR3 region is CASSEIWRNEQYF. As DNA, the CDR3 is TGTGCCAGCAGTGAAATCTGGCGGAACGAGCAGTACTTC.

This clone came up a few times. This rearrangement joins TRBV5-1 to TRBJ2-1, with TRBD1 matching 8 bases. Trimming removed 0 bases from V and 5 bases from J; junction bases left unmatched: 7. Germline V lookup: CDR1 SGHRS, CDR2 YFSETQ. CDR3 length: 16 amino acids. The CDR3 spells CASSLADRVLDNEQFF. The CDR3 coding sequence is TGCGCCAGCAGCTTGGCGGACAGGGTATTGGACAATGAGCAGTTCTTC.

The chain is built from TRBV7-9 and TRBJ1-1, with 7 bases fitting TRBD1. The CDR3 extends over 14 amino acids. The V segment lost 4 bases and the J segment 11 bases; nucleotides outside the gene matches: 13. The germline V gene has CDR1 SEHNR and CDR2 FQNEAQ (reference sequence). Here the CDR3 reads CASSSTERGLRAFF. CDR3 coding DNA: TGTGCCAGCAGCTCCACAGAGAGGGGGCTCCGGGCTTTCTTT.

This sequence joins TRBV2 and TRBJ1-6, with TRBD1 matching 8 bases. Trimming removed 7 bases from V and 6 bases from J; junction bases left unmatched: 5. This CDR3 is built from 14 residues. Germline V lookup: CDR1 SNHLY, CDR2 FYNNEI. CDR3 amino acids: CASTSQGANSPLHF. The CDR3 DNA reads as TGTGCCAGCACTTCTCAGGGGGCTAATTCACCCCTCCACTTT.

This chain connects TRBV30 to TRBJ1-1; D gene ambiguous. Deletions cut 5 bases from V and 5 bases from J, with 6 bases between. This CDR3 comprises 10 residues. Germline V CDR1 and CDR2: GTSNPN, SVGIG (reference sequence). CDR3 sequence (DNA): TGTGCCTGGGCGAAAACTGAAGCTTTCTTT. Its protein is CAWAKTEAFF. The variable domain in full, completed from reference TRBV30 and TRBJ1-1, reads SQTIHQWPATLVQPVGSPLSLECTVEGTSNPNLYWYRQAAGRGLQLLFYSVGIGQISSEVPQNLSASRPQDRQFILSSKKLLLSDSGFYLCAWAKTEAFFGQGTRLTVV.

The chain joins TRBV6-1 to TRBJ1-1; possible D gene TRBD1, 5 bases. CDR3 length equals 12 residues. Trimming left V 6 bases short and J 7 bases short, with 12 bases between. Germline V gene lookup returns CDR1 MNHNS and CDR2 SASEGT. In DNA, the CDR3 is TGTGCCAGCAGCCGCCACGGGGGTGAAGCTTTCTTT. Amino acids: CASSRHGGEAFF.

This chain joins TRBV7-2 and TRBJ2-5, with 13 bases that match TRBD2. The DNA end is a closer match to TRBJ2-7, so the J assignment may be wrong. The CDR3 extends over 16 amino acids. Germline CDR1 SGHTA, CDR2 FQGNSA. For the CDR3, the DNA is TGTGCCAGCAGCACTAGCGGGGGGGGAGGCGGGTACGAGCAGTACTTC. This sequence encodes CASSTSGGGGGYEQYF.

V is TRBV29-1 and J is TRBJ2-7; TRBD2 aligns across 12 bases. The germline CDR1 and CDR2 sequences are SQVTM and ANQGSEA. After removal of 6 bases from V and 7 bases from J, the junction contained 13 bases not matched to a gene. This CDR3 region has 15 residues. The CDR3 reads CSVARASGGAGEQYF. CDR3 in DNA: TGCAGCGTCGCGAGGGCTAGCGGGGGGGCTGGGGAGCAGTACTTC.

This chain connects TRBV11-2 to TRBJ2-3, with 9 positions matching TRBD2. The CDR3 is made up of 15 amino acids. Germline CDR1 SGHAT, CDR2 FQNNGV. With V trimmed by 3 bases and J by 6 bases, 7 bases remained unmatched. The CDR3 DNA sequence: TGTGCCAGCAGCTTGAGGCGGGGGGGGTGGGATACGCAGTATTTT. This translates into CASSLRRGGWDTQYF.

The chain combines TRBV10-3 with TRBJ2-3; D is perhaps TRBD2 (6 bases). Looked up from germline, CDR1 is ENHRY and CDR2 is SYGVKD. Deletions cut 6 bases from V and 0 bases from J, with 16 bases between. The CDR3 runs 16 residues. For the CDR3, the DNA is TGTGCCATCAGCTCCCCTAGCGCTCCTAGCACAGATACGCAGTATTTT. It encodes CAISSPSAPSTDTQYF.

The genes are TRBV4-2 and TRBJ1-2; TRBD1 matches 9 bases. The ends lost 1 base at V and 4 bases at J; junction bases unmatched: 16. CDR3 size: 19 residues. Germline values: CDR1 LGHNA, CDR2 YNFKEQ. The CDR3 DNA is TGTGCCAGCAGCCAAGTCTCGGGACAGGGCGTTTACCTTTCCTATGGCTACACCTTC. Translation gives CASSQVSGQGVYLSYGYTF.

The genes are TRBV7-2 and TRBJ2-7; 7 nucleotides line up with TRBD1. Looked up from germline, CDR1 is SGHTA and CDR2 is FQGNSA. Germline trimming cut 0 bases from V and 5 bases from J; bases unmatched to any gene: 4. This CDR3 comprises 14 residues. CDR3 residues: CASSLALDRDEQYF. The CDR3 DNA follows: TGTGCCAGCAGCTTAGCCTTAGACAGGGACGAGCAGTACTTC.

The rearrangement links TRBV7-2 to TRBJ1-1, with 10 bases that match TRBD1. Trimming took 5 bases from V and 5 from J; bases not matched to a gene: 14. The CDR3 is 17 amino acids. The V gene's germline CDR1 is SGHTA and CDR2 FQGNSA. The CDR3 loop is CASSLRSTDRGPTEAFF. For the CDR3, the DNA is TGTGCCAGCAGCCTAAGATCCACAGACAGGGGGCCGACTGAAGCTTTCTTT.